A selection of T cell receptor beta chains follows, all from one sample in a study of blood T cell repertoires in COVID-19. TCRdb's table, derived via immunoSEQ multiplex PCR, lists solely in-frame clones and lacks some. The profile shows 350,000 to 400,000 clones, about 90% of them singletons. Sequencing was carried out using PBMCs or T cells enriched from blood (not recorded which). The receptors originated from a woman between 25 and 40 years old who had recovered from COVID-19. CDR3s include the opening cysteine and the closing phenylalanine or tryptophan. D genes are given only for firm matches. Clone size is not always given. Where it is, it says once, few, many or a class for expanded clones.

d_call j_call v_call clone_size cdr3_aa cdr3_nt
TRBD2 TRBJ2-1 TRBV6-5 . CASSYDWGGQFF TGTGCCAGCAGTTACGATTGGGGGGGTCAGTTCTTC
TRBD1 TRBJ1-1 TRBV19 . CASSTGQGMNTEAFF TGTGCCAGTAGTACAGGACAGGGGATGAACACTGAAGCTTTCTTT
. TRBJ1-2 TRBV7-2 few CASSPRQRGYTF TGTGCCAGCAGCCCTCGTCAGAGGGGCTACACCTTC
. TRBJ1-2 TRBV19 . CASSIRGGSNYGYTF TGTGCCAGTAGTATTAGGGGCGGTTCTAACTATGGCTACACCTTC
. TRBJ2-5 TRBV18 once CASSPPGGVETQYF TGTGCCAGCTCACCACCCGGCGGGGTTGAGACCCAGTACTTC
TRBD2 TRBJ2-2 TRBV11-3 . CASSLGVAGAGELFF TGTGCCAGCAGCTTAGGAGTAGCGGGAGCCGGGGAGCTGTTTTTT
. TRBJ2-3 TRBV6-5 once CASSYSRDSYTDTQYF TGTGCCAGCAGTTACTCGCGGGACAGTTACACAGATACGCAGTATTTT
TRBD1 TRBJ1-1 TRBV2 few CASSALEQGDTEAFF TGTGCCAGCAGTGCCCTGGAACAGGGGGACACTGAAGCTTTCTTT
TRBD1 TRBJ1-4 TRBV2 few CASSARGANEKLFF TGTGCCAGCAGTGCCAGGGGGGCTAATGAAAAACTGTTTTTT
. TRBJ1-2 TRBV28 . CASSLAGAPYYGYTF TGTGCCAGCAGTTTAGCAGGGGCACCTTACTATGGCTACACCTTC
. TRBJ2-2 TRBV3-1/TRBV3-2 . CASSHYSLQSDTGKLFF TGTGCCAGCAGCCATTACTCACTACAATCCGACACCGGGAAGCTGTTTTTT
TRBD1 TRBJ1-2 TRBV18 . CASSPGQGKYGYTF TGTGCCAGCTCACCCGGACAGGGGAAATATGGCTACACCTTC
TRBD1 TRBJ2-5 TRBV19 few CASSTRTGAQETQYF TGTGCCAGTAGTACGCGGACAGGGGCCCAAGAGACCCAGTACTTC
TRBD1 TRBJ1-1 TRBV6-5 . CASRTRDRGTEAFF TGTGCCAGCAGAACCCGGGACAGGGGTACTGAAGCTTTCTTT
TRBD1 TRBJ1-5 TRBV6-1 once CASSDGTGLQPQHF TGTGCCAGCAGTGACGGGACAGGGCTACAGCCCCAGCATTTT
TRBD2 TRBJ2-7 TRBV7-8 . CASSLGLAGNYEQYF TGTGCCAGCAGCCTAGGACTAGCGGGGAACTACGAGCAGTACTTC
. TRBJ2-7 TRBV28 . CASTSSYEQYF TGTGCCAGCACTAGCTCCTACGAGCAGTACTTC
. TRBJ2-1 TRBV9 . CASSVVPFGGAYNEQFF TGTGCCAGCAGCGTAGTCCCCTTTGGGGGGGCGTACAATGAGCAGTTCTTC
. TRBJ1-2 TRBV7-9 . CASSLPSSSGYTF TGTGCCAGCAGCTTACCGAGTTCGTCTGGCTACACCTTC
. TRBJ2-1 TRBV11-3 . CASQQGNEQFF TGTGCCAGTCAACAGGGAAATGAGCAGTTCTTC
. TRBJ2-6 TRBV11-2 . CASSTLGDTSRGANVLTF TGTGCCAGCAGCACTTTAGGGGACACATCAAGGGGGGCCAACGTCCTGACTTTC
TRBD1 TRBJ1-1 TRBV7-9 . CASSERPGQENTEAFF TGTGCCAGCAGCGAAAGACCGGGACAGGAGAACACTGAAGCTTTCTTT
TRBD1 TRBJ1-2 TRBV13 . CASSSYRGVNGYTF TGTGCCAGCAGCTCATACAGGGGAGTTAATGGCTACACCTTC
TRBD2 TRBJ2-3 TRBV29-1 . CSVGASGMFTDTQYF TGCAGCGTTGGGGCTAGCGGGATGTTCACAGATACGCAGTATTTT